Listed here is a single T cell receptor beta chain. Its antigen is unknown. Each donor supplied roughly 9.2 milliliters of peripheral blood. Samples had at least 7 million PBMCs isolated from them. The data originate from a study of blood T cells in healthy people across ages. The study, taken as a whole, reports: A roughly linear age-dependent decrease characterized TCR beta diversity per million T cells.

Looked up from germline, CDR1 is SNHLY and CDR2 is FYNNEI. This CDR3 has 15 residues. V lost 7 bases, J lost 5 bases, and 12 bases stayed unmatched. The second PCR ran roughly 7 to 11 cycles with a sample-barcoded 5' primer and J-beta primers. One entry per CDR3 protein, called by TCRdb with MiXCR from the 5' RACE reads. Of some 940,000 distinct CDR3 sequences listed, just under 30% are singletons. The same sample was also studied in work on T cells of mothers and their children.

The sample was blood. The V gene is TRBV2, the J gene TRBJ2-3, with 7 positions matching TRBD2. This TCR was sampled from a woman aged 40 to 49 in good health. The CDR3 protein is CASKSSGAQGDTQYF. CDR3 bases: TGTGCCAGCAAATCGAGCGGGGCGCAAGGAGATACGCAGTATTTT.